This TCR beta chain was retrieved from a study of cytomegalovirus exposure and HLA in healthy donors. The PCR employed 60 Vbeta primers together with 13 Jbeta primers. Data came from immunoSEQ multiplex PCR; TCRdb stores just in-frame clones and leaves some out. This table holds 200,000 to 250,000 clones, approximately 82% found once. V trimming: 7 bases; J trimming: 9 bases; junction bases outside the gene matches: 13. The CDR3 covers 15 residues. Germline lookup yields CDR1 SGHRS and CDR2 YFSETQ. This clonotype originated in a middle-aged woman in good health and CMV-seronegative. J is TRBJ2-1 and V is TRBV5-1, with TRBD1 matching 10 bases. Sample: PBMCs. The DNA for the CDR3 is TGCGCCAGCGCCAATAGGGGACAGGGGCAATCTGAGCAGTTCTTC. Its protein product is CASANRGQGQSEQFF.